The 14 T cell receptor beta chains below come from one sample, sequenced in a study of T cells in Graves' hyperthyroidism and ophthalmopathy. Amplified regions were TCR beta CDR3 sequences from RNA transcripts. Initially, a first-round RT-PCR of the TCR CDR3 employed the HTBI primer set. Each CDR3 protein gets one entry after TCRdb re-called the multiplex PCR reads with MiXCR. This sample has about 840,000 distinct CDR3 sequences, with 38% found just once. Material: blood. These receptors were taken from a man aged 18 to 30 with Graves' hyperthyroidism.

This clonotype was counted only a few times. The gene calls are TRBV7-8 and TRBJ1-1, with D possibly matching TRBD1 (5 bases). The germline CDR1 and CDR2 sequences are SGHVS and FQNEAQ. The length of the CDR3 is 16 residues. The V and J ends lost 5 bases and 1 base respectively, with 17 bases between them. The CDR3 coding sequence is TGTGCCAGCAGCCAAGAACCTTGGGGCCCGAACACTGAAGCTTTCTTT. It is translated as CASSQEPWGPNTEAFF.

The chain is built from TRBV7-2 and TRBJ2-7; TRBD2 might be the D (6 bases). V lost 6 bases, J lost 5 bases, and 20 bases lay in between. The CDR3 contains 15 residues. From germline, CDR1 is SGHTA and CDR2 FQGNSA. In nucleotides, the CDR3 is TGTGCCAGCAGAGGAGGGCCCGGGAGCTATAACGAGCAGTACTTC. It specifies CASRGGPGSYNEQYF.

In its sample, this clonotype was seen once. The rearrangement joins TRBV5-1 to TRBJ2-7; maybe TRBD2 (6 bases). This CDR3 region has 17 residues. Between the trimmed V and J ends, which lost 3 bases and 0 bases, there was a span of 19 bases. Germline V gene lookup returns CDR1 SGHRS and CDR2 YFSETQ. CDR3 region: CASSSLPGLQSSYEQYF. DNA of the CDR3: TGCGCCAGCAGCTCCCTCCCGGGACTCCAGAGCTCCTACGAGCAGTACTTC.

The chain couples TRBV9 to TRBJ2-2, with D unresolved. Germline assignment: CDR1 SGDLS and CDR2 YYNGEE. The CDR3 extends over 13 amino acids. Trimming left V 0 bases short and J 6 bases short, with 6 bases between. CDR3 amino acids: CASSVDFPGELFF. The CDR3 coding sequence is TGTGCCAGCAGCGTAGACTTTCCCGGGGAGCTGTTTTTT.

Comment on this clonotype: Mismatch with germline at one junction end may stem from a read error. V is TRBV29-1 and J is TRBJ2-2; D not certain. Germline loops: CDR1 SQVTM, CDR2 ANQGSEA. This CDR3 is 11 amino acids long. CDR3 sequence reads: CGVEGRGELFF. The CDR3 region has the DNA TGTGGCGTTGAAGGGCGCGGGGAGCTGTTTTTT.

This clonotype appeared many times. This chain uses TRBV7-2 with TRBJ2-2; 14 nucleotides agree with TRBD2. The CDR3 length is 16 residues. The germline gives CDR1 SGHTA, CDR2 FQGNSA. J was trimmed by 10 bases and V by 5 bases; bases with no gene match: 9. CDR3 DNA: TGTGCCAGCAGCGCGGGACTAGCGGGGGTGCATCCGGAGCTGTTTTTT. Translation gives CASSAGLAGVHPELFF.

The gene calls are TRBV5-8 and TRBJ1-4, with TRBD1 as a possible D gene (5 bases). The length of the CDR3 is 13 residues. Germline V lookup: CDR1 SGHTS, CDR2 YDEGEE. V was cut by 5 bases and J by 11 bases, with 16 bases left in between. CDR3 residues: CASRTEGGGKLFF. As DNA, the CDR3 is TGTGCCAGCAGGACAGAGGGCGGTGGGAAACTGTTTTTT.

Turning to this clonotype: A much larger clone is a single base away; this may be a read error. V and J are TRBV2 and TRBJ2-7; D is unclear. The J call is uncertain, as TRBJ2-5 better fits the DNA end. Germline V gene lookup returns CDR1 SNHLY and CDR2 FYNNEI. This CDR3 is 16 amino acids long. This chain's CDR3 is CASSDDVGRPQATQYF. The CDR3 DNA reads TGTGCCAGCAGTGACGATGTCGGCAGGCCTCAAGCGACCCAGTACTTC.

In this sample, this clonotype turned up many times. J is TRBJ1-2 and V is TRBV14; perhaps TRBD1 as D (5 bases). The CDR3 totals 14 residues. Per germline, CDR1 SGHDN and CDR2 FVKESK. Trimming removed 1 base at V and 8 bases at J, with 14 bases between. CDR3 amino acids: CASSQGLQGAGYTF. The DNA for the CDR3 is TGTGCCAGCAGCCAAGGGTTGCAGGGAGCGGGCTACACCTTC.

There are a few counts of this clonotype. The chain uses TRBV10-3 and TRBJ1-1; D not resolved. Germline V CDR1 and CDR2: ENHRY, SYGVKD. Trimming removed 8 bases at V and 5 bases at J, with 9 bases between. This CDR3 has 11 amino acids. CDR3 sequence reads: CAIAGTTEAFF. The CDR3 DNA sequence: TGTGCCATCGCGGGAACTACTGAAGCTTTCTTT.

Only one count was recorded for this clonotype. The gene calls are TRBV20-1 and TRBJ2-7; D might be TRBD1 or TRBD2, each matching 5 bases. V lost 6 bases and J lost 0, with 12 bases in between. Germline loops: CDR1 DFQATT, CDR2 SNEGSKA (reference sequence). The CDR3 covers 13 residues. DNA of the CDR3: TGCAGTGCCGGGGCCACCTACTCCTACGAGCAGTACTTC. Translated: CSAGATYSYEQYF.

This clonotype was seen many times. The chain joins TRBV9 to TRBJ1-1; TRBD1 agrees at 7 bases. The CDR3 has 14 residues. CDR1 is SGDLS and CDR2 is YYNGEE in the germline V gene. Germline trimming cut 0 bases from V and 6 bases from J; bases unmatched to any gene: 5. The CDR3 sequence is CASSVADRAPEAFF. For the CDR3, the DNA is TGTGCCAGCAGCGTAGCCGACAGGGCCCCTGAAGCTTTCTTT.

The sample holds many counts of this clonotype. V and J are TRBV10-3 and TRBJ1-4, with a tentative D call TRBD1 (5 bases). Germline V gene data show CDR1 as ENHRY and CDR2 as SYGVKD. V lost 8 bases and J lost 8, with 18 bases in between. This CDR3 spans 14 amino acids. The DNA of the CDR3 is TGTGCCATCGCTGGCTCGGCAGGGACGGAAAAACTGTTTTTT. Encoded protein: CAIAGSAGTEKLFF.

The chain recombines TRBV19 with TRBJ1-5; possible D gene TRBD1, 5 bases. Deletions cut 9 bases from V and 7 bases from J, with 25 bases between. In germline, CDR1 is LNHDA, CDR2 SQIVND (reference sequence). The CDR3 contains 16 residues. The CDR3 nucleotides read TGTGCCAGCAGCCAAAGTGGGACGGCCACACAGCAGCCCCAGCATTTT. Amino acid sequence: CASSQSGTATQQPQHF.